This T cell receptor beta chain is from a study of spatial heterogeneity in lung cancer. This clonotype has only a few counts. Specified time point: sample taken at primary tumor resection. Sequencing was performed on whole RNA extracted from tumor and nontumor lung tissue, or from frozen PBMC, and the material was left unsorted. On each TCR cDNA molecule, a unique molecular identifier was present. TCRdb recomputed calls from the 5' RACE reads with MiXCR, one row per CDR3 protein. The sample holds some 15,000 distinct CDR3 sequences; over 9.5% are singletons and the top ten take almost 30%. This clonotype was obtained from a male donor with early-stage non-small cell lung cancer. The source was PBMCs, collected at surgery.

The CDR3 coding sequence is TGTGCCAGCAGCTCCTTGACAGGGCTGGACAATGAGCAGTTCTTC. It codes for CASSSLTGLDNEQFF. The chain uses TRBV7-3 and TRBJ2-1; TRBD1 aligns across 7 bases. Germline V lookup: CDR1 SGHTA, CDR2 FQGTGA. Trimming removed 4 bases from V and 5 bases from J; junction bases left unmatched: 8. The CDR3 has 15 residues.